Sequencing of this T cell receptor beta chain was carried out in a study of cytomegalovirus exposure and HLA in healthy donors. Whole-study findings and limits: Earlier findings revealed that most TCR beta V segments proved productive either about 87% or about 30% of the time. Analysis was carried out at a later point, and it linked a missense DCLRE1C variant to TCR beta V- and J-gene trimming. Cytomegalovirus-associated TCR beta chains were listed, numbering roughly 150. Sequencing depth across donors, presence/absence analyses assumed, was roughly uniform.

CDR3 length: 13 residues. V was shortened by 2 bases and J by 4 bases, with 8 bases between the two germline ends. The V gene's germline CDR1 is SEHNR and CDR2 FQNEAQ (reference sequence). 13 Jbeta primers and 60 Vbeta primers were used for the PCR. Produced via immunoSEQ multiplex PCR; TCRdb's table is partial and in-frame only. The sample lists roughly 180,000 clones, roughly 81% occurring once. A remark on this clone: Its antigen remains unidentified.

The chain has TRBV7-9 and TRBJ1-2; D might be TRBD1 (6 bases). This TCR derives from a girl aged 10-17 years in good health and CMV-seropositive. Sequencing was done on a sample of PBMCs. The CDR3 reads CASSLRGGYGYTF. The CDR3 coding sequence is TGTGCCAGCAGCTTACGAGGGGGCTATGGCTACACCTTC.